A selection of T cell receptor beta chains follows, all from one sample in a study of T cell repertoires in cytomegalovirus infection. TCRdb called the reads again in MiXCR, with one record for every CDR3 protein. The sample contains roughly 54,000 distinct CDR3 sequences, 25% to 40% of which appear only once. No antigen has been identified for these receptors. The sequenced sample consisted of PBMCs, sequenced either directly or after in vitro stimulation (not recorded which). The origin of the receptors is a human donor in good health (CMV status not recorded). Some clones in this sample may be carry-over from other donors' samples. Both conserved end residues are part of each CDR3. Each record gives: D gene, V gene, clone size, J gene, CDR3 protein, CDR3 DNA. A D gene is named only where the DNA matches it firmly. Rows give clone size only sometimes, using once, few, many, or a class for an expanded clone.

d_call: .; v_call: TRBV7-2; clone_size: many; j_call: TRBJ1-2; cdr3_aa: CASSIRRGKDYGYTF; cdr3_nt: TGTGCCAGCAGCATACGGAGGGGAAAAGACTATGGCTACACCTTC
d_call: TRBD2; v_call: TRBV11-2; clone_size: .; j_call: TRBJ2-5; cdr3_aa: CASSKRGSGGGETQYF; cdr3_nt: TGTGCCAGCAGCAAAAGGGGGAGCGGGGGGGGAGAGACCCAGTACTTC
d_call: .; v_call: TRBV7-2; clone_size: few; j_call: TRBJ2-3; cdr3_aa: CASSPDPAADTQYF; cdr3_nt: TGTGCCAGCAGCCCCGATCCCGCGGCAGATACGCAGTATTTT
d_call: TRBD1; v_call: TRBV24-1; clone_size: few; j_call: TRBJ2-7; cdr3_aa: CATSPGQGSYEQYF; cdr3_nt: TGTGCCACCAGTCCGGGACAGGGTTCCTACGAGCAGTACTTC
d_call: .; v_call: TRBV2; clone_size: .; j_call: TRBJ2-5; cdr3_aa: CASSGPGQSTTQYF; cdr3_nt: TGTGCCAGCAGTGGTCCGGGCCAGTCCACGACCCAGTACTTC
d_call: .; v_call: TRBV27; clone_size: once; j_call: TRBJ2-1; cdr3_aa: CASIKRGVGITSGDNEQFF; cdr3_nt: TGTGCCAGCATCAAGAGGGGAGTAGGCATCACCAGTGGGGACAATGAGCAGTTCTTC
d_call: .; v_call: TRBV7-2; clone_size: .; j_call: TRBJ2-6; cdr3_aa: CASSLALSGANVLTF; cdr3_nt: TGTGCCAGCAGCCTTGCGCTTTCTGGGGCCAACGTCCTGACTTTC
d_call: TRBD1; v_call: TRBV11-1; clone_size: .; j_call: TRBJ2-7; cdr3_aa: CASSSSGQAYEQYF; cdr3_nt: TGTGCCAGCAGCTCCAGCGGACAGGCCTACGAGCAGTACTTC
d_call: .; v_call: TRBV6-1; clone_size: many; j_call: TRBJ2-7; cdr3_aa: CATGSSYEQYF; cdr3_nt: TGTGCAACAGGGAGCTCCTACGAGCAGTACTTC
d_call: TRBD1; v_call: TRBV20-1; clone_size: .; j_call: TRBJ2-1; cdr3_aa: CSAREAGQGRNNEQFF; cdr3_nt: TGCAGTGCTAGAGAGGCGGGACAGGGTCGAAACAATGAGCAGTTCTTC
d_call: .; v_call: TRBV7-6; clone_size: few; j_call: TRBJ2-5; cdr3_aa: CASSFGWTADQETQYF; cdr3_nt: TGTGCCAGCAGCTTCGGATGGACAGCCGACCAAGAGACCCAGTACTTC
d_call: TRBD1; v_call: TRBV19; clone_size: .; j_call: TRBJ1-2; cdr3_aa: CASSPNRGQGYGYTF; cdr3_nt: TGTGCCAGTAGTCCAAACCGGGGACAGGGCTATGGCTACACCTTC
d_call: .; v_call: TRBV7-2; clone_size: many; j_call: TRBJ1-6; cdr3_aa: CASSSLGGQNNSPLHF; cdr3_nt: TGTGCCAGCAGCTCACTCGGGGGGCAGAATAATTCACCCCTCCACTTT
d_call: TRBD1; v_call: TRBV6-1; clone_size: many; j_call: TRBJ2-5; cdr3_aa: CASKALTGSAETQYF; cdr3_nt: TGTGCCAGCAAGGCCCTGACAGGGTCCGCGGAGACCCAGTACTTC
d_call: .; v_call: TRBV12-3/TRBV12-4; clone_size: once; j_call: TRBJ1-1; cdr3_aa: CASIQTGNTEAFF; cdr3_nt: TGTGCCAGCATCCAAACAGGGAACACTGAAGCTTTCTTT
d_call: TRBD2; v_call: TRBV2; clone_size: .; j_call: TRBJ2-1; cdr3_aa: CASTEVLAGNEQFF; cdr3_nt: TGTGCCAGCACCGAGGTACTAGCGGGCAATGAGCAGTTCTTC
d_call: .; v_call: TRBV28; clone_size: few; j_call: TRBJ2-5; cdr3_aa: CASSLFRGDGTQYF; cdr3_nt: TGTGCCAGCAGTTTATTCAGGGGTGATGGGACCCAGTACTTC